This TCR beta chain was identified in a study of blood T cell repertoires in COVID-19. As for the study in general: PBMCs, B-cell-depleted T cells, or T cells provided the cDNA or gDNA that made up the material.

TCRdb's table, derived via immunoSEQ multiplex PCR, lists solely in-frame clones and lacks some. The sample lists hundreds of thousands of clones, roughly nine tenths occurring once. Looked up from germline, CDR1 is SGHRS and CDR2 is YFSETQ. The ends were cut back, 0 bases at V and 7 bases at J, with 11 bases in the middle. This CDR3 has 14 residues. The specimen sequenced was PBMCs or T cells enriched from blood (not recorded which). This receptor was identified in a woman aged 45-65 years who had been exposed to COVID-19. J is TRBJ1-5 and V is TRBV5-1; D may be TRBD1 (6 bases). CDR3 nucleotide sequence: TGCGCCAGCAGCTTGGTGGGGGCTGGACAGCCCCAGCATTTT. Encoded protein: CASSLVGAGQPQHF.